This TCR beta chain is from a study of metastatic and nonmetastatic thyroid tumors. Among the patients, none had received any treatment before thyroid surgery. TCRdb re-called the PCR reads via MiXCR. The data hold about 93,000 clones, with roughly an eighth observed a single time. V shed 5 bases, J shed 4 bases, and the junction held 5 bases outside the gene matches. This CDR3 is 14 amino acids long. Germline CDR1 SEHNR, CDR2 FQNEAQ (reference sequence). The sample holds many counts of this clone. V and J are TRBV7-9 and TRBJ2-3; 8 nucleotides agree with TRBD2. This receptor was identified in a female donor with papillary thyroid cancer or a benign thyroid nodule (not recorded which). Some clones in this sample may be carry-over from other donors' samples. Sequencing was performed on blood. The CDR3 region is CASSTGLVPDTQYF. The DNA for the CDR3 is TGTGCCAGCAGCACGGGACTAGTGCCAGATACGCAGTATTTT.